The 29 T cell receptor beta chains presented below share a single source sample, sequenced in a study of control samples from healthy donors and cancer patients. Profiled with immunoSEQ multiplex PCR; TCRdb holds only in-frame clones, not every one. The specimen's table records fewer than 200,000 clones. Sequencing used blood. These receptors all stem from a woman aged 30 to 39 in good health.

CDR3 coding DNA: TGTGCCAGCAGCTCTACCTTCAGGGGGGGTGGCAATCAGCCCCAGCATTTT. Translation: CASSSTFRGGGNQPQHF. The chain carries TRBV7-9 and TRBJ1-5; the match to TRBD1 covers 7 bases. CDR1 and CDR2 (germline): SEHNR, FQNEAQ (reference sequence). This CDR3 is built from 17 residues. V lost 4 bases and J lost 2; bases outside the gene matches: 11.

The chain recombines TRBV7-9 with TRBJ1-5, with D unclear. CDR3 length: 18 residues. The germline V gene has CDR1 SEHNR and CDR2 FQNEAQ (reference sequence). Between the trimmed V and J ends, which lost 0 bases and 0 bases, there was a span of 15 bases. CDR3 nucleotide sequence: TGTGCCAGCAGCTTAGCGCAGACCCGGGGATATAGCAATCAGCCCCAGCATTTT. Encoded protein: CASSLAQTRGYSNQPQHF.

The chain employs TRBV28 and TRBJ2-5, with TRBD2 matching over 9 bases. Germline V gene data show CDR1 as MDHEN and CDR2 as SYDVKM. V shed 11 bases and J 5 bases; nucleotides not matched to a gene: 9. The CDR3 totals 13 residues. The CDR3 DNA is TGTGCCTGCGGGGGGGGAGTTAAGGAGACCCAGTACTTC. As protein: CACGGGVKETQYF.

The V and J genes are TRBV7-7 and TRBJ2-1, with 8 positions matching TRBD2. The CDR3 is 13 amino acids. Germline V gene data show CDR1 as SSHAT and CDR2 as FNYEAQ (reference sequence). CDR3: CASGGGPYNEQFF. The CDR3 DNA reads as TGTGCTAGCGGCGGGGGGCCTTACAATGAGCAGTTCTTC.

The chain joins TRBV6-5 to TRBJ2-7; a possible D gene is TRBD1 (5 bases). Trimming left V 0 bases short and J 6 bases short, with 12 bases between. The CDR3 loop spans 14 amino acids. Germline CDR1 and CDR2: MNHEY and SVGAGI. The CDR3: CASSYSEAGIEQYF. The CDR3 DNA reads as TGTGCCAGCAGTTACTCAGAGGCAGGGATCGAGCAGTACTTC.

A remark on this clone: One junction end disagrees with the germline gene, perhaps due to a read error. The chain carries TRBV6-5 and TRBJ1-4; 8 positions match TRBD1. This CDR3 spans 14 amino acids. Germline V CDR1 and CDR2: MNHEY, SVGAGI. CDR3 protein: CASGYRDRNEKLFF. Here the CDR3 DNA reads TGTGCCAGCGGTTACCGGGACAGGAATGAAAAACTGTTTTTT.

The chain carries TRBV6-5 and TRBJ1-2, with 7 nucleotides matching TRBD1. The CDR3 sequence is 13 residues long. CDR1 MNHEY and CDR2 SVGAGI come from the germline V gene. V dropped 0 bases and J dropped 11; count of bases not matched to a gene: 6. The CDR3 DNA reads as TGTGCCAGCAGTTACTCGACAGGGCATAGTTACACCTTC. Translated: CASSYSTGHSYTF.

Here the CDR3 reads CASSLALASTYEQYF. Here the CDR3 DNA reads TGTGCCAGCAGCTTAGCGTTAGCCAGCACCTACGAGCAGTACTTC. The chain combines TRBV7-2 with TRBJ2-7; D is unresolved. Germline lookup yields CDR1 SGHTA and CDR2 FQGNSA. The CDR3 has 15 residues. V lost 0 bases to trimming and J lost 2 bases, with 11 bases between them.

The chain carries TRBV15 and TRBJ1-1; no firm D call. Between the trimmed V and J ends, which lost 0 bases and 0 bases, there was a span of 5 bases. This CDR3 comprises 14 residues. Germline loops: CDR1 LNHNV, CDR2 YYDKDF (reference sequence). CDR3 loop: CATSRDLMNTEAFF. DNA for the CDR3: TGTGCCACCAGCAGAGATCTCATGAACACTGAAGCTTTCTTT.

The CDR3 protein is CASSLHRDPPWSDTQYF. In DNA, the CDR3 is TGTGCCAGCAGTCTACATCGCGACCCCCCGTGGTCAGATACGCAGTATTTT. This chain connects TRBV27 to TRBJ2-3, with D unresolved. The CDR3 sequence is 17 residues long. Trimming left V 5 bases short and J 4 bases short, with 22 bases between. Germline V gene lookup returns CDR1 MNHEY and CDR2 SMNVEV (reference sequence).

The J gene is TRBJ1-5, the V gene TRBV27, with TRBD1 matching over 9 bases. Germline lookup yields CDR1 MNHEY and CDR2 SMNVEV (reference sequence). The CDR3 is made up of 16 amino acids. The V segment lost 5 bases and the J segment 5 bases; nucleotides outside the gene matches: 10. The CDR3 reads CASSGTGRGFYQPQHF. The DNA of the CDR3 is TGTGCCAGCAGTGGGACAGGGAGAGGATTTTATCAGCCCCAGCATTTT.

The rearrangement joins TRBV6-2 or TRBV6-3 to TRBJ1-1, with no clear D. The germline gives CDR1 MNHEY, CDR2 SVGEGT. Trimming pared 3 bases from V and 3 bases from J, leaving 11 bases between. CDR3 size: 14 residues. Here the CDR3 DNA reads TGTGCCAGCAGTTATCGGGCCTCGCACACTGAAGCTTTCTTT. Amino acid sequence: CASSYRASHTEAFF.

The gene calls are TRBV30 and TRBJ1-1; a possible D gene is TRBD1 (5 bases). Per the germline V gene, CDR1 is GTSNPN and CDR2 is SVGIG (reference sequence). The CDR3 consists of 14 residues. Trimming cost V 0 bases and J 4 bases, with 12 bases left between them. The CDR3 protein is CAWSVPGRSTEAFF. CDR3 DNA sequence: TGTGCCTGGAGTGTTCCAGGGCGTAGCACTGAAGCTTTCTTT.

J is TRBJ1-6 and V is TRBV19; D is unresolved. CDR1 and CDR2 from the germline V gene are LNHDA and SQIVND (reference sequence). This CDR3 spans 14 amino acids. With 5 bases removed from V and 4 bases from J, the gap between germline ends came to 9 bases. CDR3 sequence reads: CASSGVEYNSPLHF. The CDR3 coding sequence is TGTGCCAGTAGTGGGGTGGAGTATAATTCACCCCTCCACTTT. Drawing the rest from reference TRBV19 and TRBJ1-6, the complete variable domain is DGGITQSPKYLFRKEGQNVTLSCEQNLNHDAMYWYRQDPGQGLRLIYYSQIVNDFQKGDIAEGYSVSREKKESFPLTVTSAQKNPTAFYLCASSGVEYNSPLHFGNGTRLTVT.

CDR3 nucleotides: TGTGCCAGCAGTTACAGGGAGCTATACGAGCAGTACTTC. Its protein product is CASSYRELYEQYF. The chain carries TRBV6-5 and TRBJ2-7, with D tentatively TRBD2 (5 bases). Germline V gene lookup returns CDR1 MNHEY and CDR2 SVGAGI. Trimming left V 2 bases short and J 4 bases short, with 9 bases between. The CDR3 consists of 13 residues.

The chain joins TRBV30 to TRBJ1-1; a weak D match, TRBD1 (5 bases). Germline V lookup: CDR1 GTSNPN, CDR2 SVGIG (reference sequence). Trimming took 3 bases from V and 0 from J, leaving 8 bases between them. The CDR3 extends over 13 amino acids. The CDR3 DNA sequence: TGTGCCTGGAGGGGGCAGGTGAACACTGAAGCTTTCTTT. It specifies CAWRGQVNTEAFF. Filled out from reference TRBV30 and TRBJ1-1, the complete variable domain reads SQTIHQWPATLVQPVGSPLSLECTVEGTSNPNLYWYRQAAGRGLQLLFYSVGIGQISSEVPQNLSASRPQDRQFILSSKKLLLSDSGFYLCAWRGQVNTEAFFGQGTRLTVV.

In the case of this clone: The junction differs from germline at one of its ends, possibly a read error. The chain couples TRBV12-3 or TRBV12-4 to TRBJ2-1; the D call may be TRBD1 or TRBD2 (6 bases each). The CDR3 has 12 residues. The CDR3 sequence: CASSFGGNKQFF. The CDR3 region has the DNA TGTGCCAGCAGTTTCGGGGGCAATAAGCAGTTCTTC.

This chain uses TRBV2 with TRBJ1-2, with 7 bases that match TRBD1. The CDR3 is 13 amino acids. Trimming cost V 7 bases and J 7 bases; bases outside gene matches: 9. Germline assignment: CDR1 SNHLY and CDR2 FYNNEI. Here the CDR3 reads CASKQGTTVGYTF. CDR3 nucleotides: TGTGCCAGCAAACAGGGGACGACGGTTGGCTACACCTTC. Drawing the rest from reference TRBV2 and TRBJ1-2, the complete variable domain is EPEVTQTPSHQVTQMGQEVILRCVPISNHLYFYWYRQILGQKVEFLVSFYNNEISEKSEIFDDQFSVERPDGSNFTLKIRSTKLEDSAMYFCASKQGTTVGYTFGSGTRLTVV.

CDR3 sequence reads: CATSRQENTEAFF. The CDR3 nucleotides are TGTGCCACCAGCAGGCAGGAAAACACTGAAGCTTTCTTT. The chain combines TRBV15 with TRBJ1-1; D not certain. The V end lost 3 bases, the J end lost 2 bases, and 7 bases lay between the germline ends. Germline V lookup: CDR1 LNHNV, CDR2 YYDKDF (reference sequence). This CDR3 is 13 amino acids long. The full variable domain, completed using reference TRBV15 and TRBJ1-1, is DAMVIQNPRYQVTQFGKPVTLSCSQTLNHNVMYWYQQKSSQAPKLLFHYYDKDFNNEADTPDNFQSRRPNTSFCFLDIRSPGLGDTAMYLCATSRQENTEAFFGQGTRLTVV.

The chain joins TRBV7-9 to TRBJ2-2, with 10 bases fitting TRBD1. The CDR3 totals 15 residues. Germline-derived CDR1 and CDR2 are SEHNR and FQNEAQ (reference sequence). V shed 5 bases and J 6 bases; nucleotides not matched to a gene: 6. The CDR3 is CASSPPGQGSGELFF. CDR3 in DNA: TGTGCCAGCAGCCCTCCGGGACAGGGGTCCGGGGAGCTGTTTTTT.

Written as DNA, the CDR3 is TGCAGCGCCATGGACAGCTACGAGCAGTACTTC. Translation gives CSAMDSYEQYF. The chain carries TRBV29-1 and TRBJ2-7, with a possible D match to TRBD1 (6 bases). Germline CDR1 is SQVTM and CDR2 is ANQGSEA. Trimming took off 7 bases at V and 3 bases at J, with 10 bases between the two ends. CDR3 length: 11 residues.

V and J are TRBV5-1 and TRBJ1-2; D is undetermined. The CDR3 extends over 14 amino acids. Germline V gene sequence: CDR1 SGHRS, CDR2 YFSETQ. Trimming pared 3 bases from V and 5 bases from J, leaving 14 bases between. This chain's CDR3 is CASSSDGEPYGYTF. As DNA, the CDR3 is TGCGCCAGCAGCTCGGACGGGGAACCATATGGCTACACCTTC. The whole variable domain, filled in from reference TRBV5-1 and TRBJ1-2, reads KAGVTQTPRYLIKTRGQQVTLSCSPISGHRSVSWYQQTPGQGLQFLFEYFSETQRNKGNFPGRFSGRQFSNSRSEMNVSTLELGDSALYLCASSSDGEPYGYTFGSGTRLTVV.

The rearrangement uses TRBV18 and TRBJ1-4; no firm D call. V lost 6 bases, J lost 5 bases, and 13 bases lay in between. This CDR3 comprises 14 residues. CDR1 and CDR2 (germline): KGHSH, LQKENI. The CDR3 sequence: CASSTTSLNEKLFF. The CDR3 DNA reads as TGTGCCAGCTCCACGACATCTTTAAATGAAAAACTGTTTTTT.

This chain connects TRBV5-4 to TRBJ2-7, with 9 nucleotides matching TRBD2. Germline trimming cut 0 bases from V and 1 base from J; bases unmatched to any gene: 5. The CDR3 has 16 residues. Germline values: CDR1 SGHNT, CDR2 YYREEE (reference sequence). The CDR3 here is CASSLGRGGRSYEQYF. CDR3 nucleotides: TGTGCCAGCAGCTTGGGGCGGGGGGGCCGGTCCTACGAGCAGTACTTC.

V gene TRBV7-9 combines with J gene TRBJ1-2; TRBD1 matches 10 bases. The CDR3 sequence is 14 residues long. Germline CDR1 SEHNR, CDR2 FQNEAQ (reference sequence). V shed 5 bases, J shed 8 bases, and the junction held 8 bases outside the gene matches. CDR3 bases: TGTGCCAGCAGCCCAGACAGGGGGCAGAAGGGCTACACCTTC. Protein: CASSPDRGQKGYTF.

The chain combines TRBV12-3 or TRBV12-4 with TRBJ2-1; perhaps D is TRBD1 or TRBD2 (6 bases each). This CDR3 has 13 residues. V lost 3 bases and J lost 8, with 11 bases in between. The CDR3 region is CASSFRRGDEQFF. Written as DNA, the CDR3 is TGTGCCAGCAGTTTTCGTAGGGGGGATGAGCAGTTCTTC.

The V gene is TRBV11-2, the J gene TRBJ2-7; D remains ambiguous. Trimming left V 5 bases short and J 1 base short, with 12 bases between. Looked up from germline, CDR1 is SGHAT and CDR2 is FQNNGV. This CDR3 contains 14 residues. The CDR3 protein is CASSIGQESYEQYF. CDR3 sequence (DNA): TGTGCCAGCAGCATCGGGCAGGAGTCCTACGAGCAGTACTTC.

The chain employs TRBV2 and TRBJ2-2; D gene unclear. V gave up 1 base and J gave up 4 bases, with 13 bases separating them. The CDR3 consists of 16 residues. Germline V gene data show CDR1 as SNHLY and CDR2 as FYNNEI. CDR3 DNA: TGTGCCAGCAGTGAAGTGGGGTTCCCGGGCACCGGGGAGCTGTTTTTT. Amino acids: CASSEVGFPGTGELFF. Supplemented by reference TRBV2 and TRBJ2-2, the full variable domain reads EPEVTQTPSHQVTQMGQEVILRCVPISNHLYFYWYRQILGQKVEFLVSFYNNEISEKSEIFDDQFSVERPDGSNFTLKIRSTKLEDSAMYFCASSEVGFPGTGELFFGEGSRLTVL.

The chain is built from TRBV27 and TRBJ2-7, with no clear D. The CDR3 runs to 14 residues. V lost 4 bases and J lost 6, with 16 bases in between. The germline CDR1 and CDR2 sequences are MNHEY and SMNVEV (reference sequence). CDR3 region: CASSSLNRKGEQYF. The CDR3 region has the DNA TGTGCCAGCAGTTCCCTTAACAGAAAGGGCGAGCAGTACTTC.